This TCR beta chain was identified in a study of cytomegalovirus exposure and HLA in healthy donors. Sampled while nominally healthy, donors likely had unrecorded immune exposures. CDR3 length equals 12 residues. Germline V CDR1 and CDR2: SGHRS, YFSETQ. V was cut by 1 base and J by 10 bases, with 11 bases left in between. Study observations and caveats: A missense variant in DCLRE1C was later tied to TCR beta V- and J-gene trimming.

PCR involved 60 Vbeta and 13 Jbeta primers. Profiled with immunoSEQ multiplex PCR; TCRdb holds only in-frame clones, not every one. Here the sample spans 150,000 to 180,000 clones, around 80% being singletons. Comment on this clone: Its antigen is unknown.

This TCR derives from a woman aged 40 to 50 in good health and CMV-seronegative. The chain links TRBV5-1 to TRBJ1-1, with D possibly TRBD1 on 6 matching bases. The sequencing input was PBMCs. This CDR3 is CASSLPGAGAFF. DNA for the CDR3: TGCGCCAGCAGCTTGCCAGGGGCGGGAGCTTTCTTT. The whole variable domain, remainder taken from reference TRBV5-1 and TRBJ1-1, is KAGVTQTPRYLIKTRGQQVTLSCSPISGHRSVSWYQQTPGQGLQFLFEYFSETQRNKGNFPGRFSGRQFSNSRSEMNVSTLELGDSALYLCASSLPGAGAFFGQGTRLTVV.